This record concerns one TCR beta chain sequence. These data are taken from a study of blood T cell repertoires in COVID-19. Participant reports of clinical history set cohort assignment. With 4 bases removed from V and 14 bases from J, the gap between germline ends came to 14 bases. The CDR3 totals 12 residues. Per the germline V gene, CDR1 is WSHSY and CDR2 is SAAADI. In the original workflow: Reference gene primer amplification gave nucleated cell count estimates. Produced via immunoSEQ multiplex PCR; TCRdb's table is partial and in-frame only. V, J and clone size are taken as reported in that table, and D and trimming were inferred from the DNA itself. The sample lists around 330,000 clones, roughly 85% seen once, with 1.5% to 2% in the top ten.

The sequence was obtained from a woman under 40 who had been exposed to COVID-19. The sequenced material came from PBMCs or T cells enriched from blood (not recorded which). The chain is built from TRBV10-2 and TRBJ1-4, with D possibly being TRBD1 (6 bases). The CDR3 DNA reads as TGCGCCAGCAGTGCGGACAGATTAGAGCTGTTTTTT. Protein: CASSADRLELFF.